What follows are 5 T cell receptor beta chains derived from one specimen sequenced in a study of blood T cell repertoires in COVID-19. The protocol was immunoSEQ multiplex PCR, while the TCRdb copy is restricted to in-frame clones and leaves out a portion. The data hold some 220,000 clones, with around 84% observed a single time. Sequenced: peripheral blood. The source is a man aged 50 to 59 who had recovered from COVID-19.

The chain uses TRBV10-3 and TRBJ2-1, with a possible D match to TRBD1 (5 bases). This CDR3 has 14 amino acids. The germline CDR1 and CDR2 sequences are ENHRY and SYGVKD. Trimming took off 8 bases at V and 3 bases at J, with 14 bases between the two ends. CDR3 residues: CAIGGALNYNEQFF. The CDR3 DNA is TGTGCCATCGGTGGGGCGCTTAACTACAATGAGCAGTTCTTC.

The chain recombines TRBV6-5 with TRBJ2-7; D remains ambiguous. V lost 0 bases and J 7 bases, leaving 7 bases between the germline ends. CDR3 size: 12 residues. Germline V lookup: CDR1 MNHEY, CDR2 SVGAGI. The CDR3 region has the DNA TGTGCCAGCAGTTACTCACGGGTTGAGCAGTACTTC. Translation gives CASSYSRVEQYF.

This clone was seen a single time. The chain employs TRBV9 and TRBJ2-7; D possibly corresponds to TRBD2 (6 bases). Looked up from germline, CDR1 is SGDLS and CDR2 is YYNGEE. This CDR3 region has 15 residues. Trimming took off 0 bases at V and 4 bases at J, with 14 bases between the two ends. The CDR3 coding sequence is TGTGCCAGCAGCGTAGCGGCTAGCGTGAATTACGAGCAGTACTTC. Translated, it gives CASSVAASVNYEQYF.

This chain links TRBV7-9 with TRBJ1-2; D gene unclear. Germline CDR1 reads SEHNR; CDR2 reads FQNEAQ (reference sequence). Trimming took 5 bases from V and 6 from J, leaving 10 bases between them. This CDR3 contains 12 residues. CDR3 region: CASSLWSNGYTF. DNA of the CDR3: TGTGCCAGCAGCCTATGGAGCAATGGCTACACCTTC.

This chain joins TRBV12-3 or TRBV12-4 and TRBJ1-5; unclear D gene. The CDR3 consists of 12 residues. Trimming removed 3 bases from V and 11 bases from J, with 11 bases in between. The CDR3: CASSFGSASQHF. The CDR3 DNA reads TGTGCCAGCAGTTTTGGCTCTGCCTCCCAGCATTTT.